Following are 3 T cell receptor beta chains from one sample sequenced in a study of Ad26.COV2.S vaccination and SARS-CoV-2 variants. Treatment meaning: roughly 18 received Ad26.COV2.S at low or high dose, single or two shots; 5 received placebo; per-sample allocation not given. Specimens were obtained on day 63 following the first vaccine or placebo injection. Sequencing was performed with immunoSEQ multiplex PCR; in TCRdb, only in-frame clones are kept and a portion is missing. In the table there are a few hundred thousand clones, around 90% of which are singletons. Sequenced here: peripheral blood, sampled in a trial of Ad26.COV2.S vaccine versus placebo. All receptors derive from a person aged 18-60 years who received the Ad26.COV2.S COVID-19 vaccine or a placebo.

DNA of the CDR3: TGTGCCAGCAGTCTTTACCACACCGGGGAGCTGTTTTTT. Translated, it gives CASSLYHTGELFF. The chain links TRBV12-3 or TRBV12-4 to TRBJ2-2; D is ambiguous. The CDR3 sequence is 13 residues long. V was clipped by 5 bases and J by 3 bases, with 7 bases between them.

The rearrangement links TRBV6-5 to TRBJ2-2; D possibly corresponds to TRBD2 (5 bases). The CDR3 sequence is 13 residues long. Germline V lookup: CDR1 MNHEY, CDR2 SVGAGI. Trimming removed 5 bases at V and 2 bases at J, with 6 bases between. DNA for the CDR3: TGTGCCAGCAGTCGGGGAAACACCGGGGAGCTGTTTTTT. This gives the protein CASSRGNTGELFF.

The V call is TRBV3-1 (or the pseudogene TRBV3-2), the J call TRBJ2-2, with 11 bases that match TRBD2. The CDR3 runs to 16 residues. The V gene's germline CDR1 is LGHDT and CDR2 YNNKEL (reference sequence). J gave up 4 bases and V 4 bases, and 5 bases lay outside the gene matches. DNA for the CDR3: TGTGCCAGCAGCCGTGGAACTAGCGGGGGCACCGGGGAGCTGTTTTTT. Translated: CASSRGTSGGTGELFF.